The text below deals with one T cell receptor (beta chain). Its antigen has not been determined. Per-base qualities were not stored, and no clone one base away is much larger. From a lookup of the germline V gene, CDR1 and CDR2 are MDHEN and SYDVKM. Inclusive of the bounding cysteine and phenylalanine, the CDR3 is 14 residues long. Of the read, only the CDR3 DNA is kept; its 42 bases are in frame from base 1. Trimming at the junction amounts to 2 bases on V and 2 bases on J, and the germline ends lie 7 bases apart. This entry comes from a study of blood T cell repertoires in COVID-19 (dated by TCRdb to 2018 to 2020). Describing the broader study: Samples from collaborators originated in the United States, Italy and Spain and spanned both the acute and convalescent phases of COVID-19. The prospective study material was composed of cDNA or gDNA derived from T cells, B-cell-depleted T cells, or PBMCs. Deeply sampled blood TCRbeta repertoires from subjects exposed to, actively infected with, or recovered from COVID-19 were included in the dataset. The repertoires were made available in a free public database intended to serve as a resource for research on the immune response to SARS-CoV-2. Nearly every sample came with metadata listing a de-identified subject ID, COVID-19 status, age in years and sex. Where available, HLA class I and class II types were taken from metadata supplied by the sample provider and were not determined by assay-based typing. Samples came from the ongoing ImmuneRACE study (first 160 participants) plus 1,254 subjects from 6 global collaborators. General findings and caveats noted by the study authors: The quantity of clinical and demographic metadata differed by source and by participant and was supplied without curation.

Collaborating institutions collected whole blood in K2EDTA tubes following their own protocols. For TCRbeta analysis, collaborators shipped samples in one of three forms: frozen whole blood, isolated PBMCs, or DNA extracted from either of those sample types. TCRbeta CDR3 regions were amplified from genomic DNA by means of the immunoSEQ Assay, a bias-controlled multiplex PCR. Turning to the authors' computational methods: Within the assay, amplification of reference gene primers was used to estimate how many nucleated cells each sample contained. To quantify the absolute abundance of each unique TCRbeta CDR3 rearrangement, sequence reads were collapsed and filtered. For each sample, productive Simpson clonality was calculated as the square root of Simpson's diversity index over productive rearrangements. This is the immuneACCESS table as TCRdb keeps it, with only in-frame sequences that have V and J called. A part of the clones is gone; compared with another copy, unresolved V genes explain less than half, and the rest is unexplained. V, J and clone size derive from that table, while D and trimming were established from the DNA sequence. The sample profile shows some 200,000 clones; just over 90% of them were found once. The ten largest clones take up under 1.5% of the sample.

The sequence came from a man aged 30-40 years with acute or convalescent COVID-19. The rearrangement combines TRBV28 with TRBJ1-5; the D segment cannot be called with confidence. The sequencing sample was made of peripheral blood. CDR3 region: CASSLGQGNQPQHF. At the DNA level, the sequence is TGTGCCAGCAGTTTAGGGCAGGGCAATCAGCCCCAGCATTTT.